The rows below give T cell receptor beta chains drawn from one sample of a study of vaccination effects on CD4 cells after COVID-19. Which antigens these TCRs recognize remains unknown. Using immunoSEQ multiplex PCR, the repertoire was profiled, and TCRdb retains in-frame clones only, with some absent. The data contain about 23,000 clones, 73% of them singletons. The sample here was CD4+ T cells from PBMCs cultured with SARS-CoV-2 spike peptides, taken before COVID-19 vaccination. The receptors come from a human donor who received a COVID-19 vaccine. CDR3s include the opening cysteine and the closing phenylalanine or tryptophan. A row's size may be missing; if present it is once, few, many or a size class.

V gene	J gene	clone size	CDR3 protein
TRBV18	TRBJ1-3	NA	CASSPGTGTTGNTIYF
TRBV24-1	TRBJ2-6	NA	CATSDSPGQGASGANVLTF
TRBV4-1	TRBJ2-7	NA	CASSQEPASSSSYEQYF
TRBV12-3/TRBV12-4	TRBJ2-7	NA	CASTPGRSYEQYF
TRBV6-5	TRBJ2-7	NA	CASSYSRQNEQYF
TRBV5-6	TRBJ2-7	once	CASSPGTSGLYEQYF
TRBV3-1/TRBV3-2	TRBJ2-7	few	CASSLRGEGTSYEQYF
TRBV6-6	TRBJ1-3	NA	CASSRTLSQGSGNTIYF
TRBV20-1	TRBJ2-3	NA	CSASKGGLVSDTQYF
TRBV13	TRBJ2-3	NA	CASSLVFGPSAPSTDTQYF
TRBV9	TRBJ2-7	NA	CASSVGPDTAYEQYF
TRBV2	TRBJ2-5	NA	CASSLGETQYF
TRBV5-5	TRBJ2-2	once	CASSLDRRGELFF
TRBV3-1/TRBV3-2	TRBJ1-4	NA	CASSPQTPGEKLFF
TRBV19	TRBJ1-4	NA	CASSIDATGFSEKLFF